This passage covers 14 T cell receptor beta chains from one sample sequenced in a study of OX40 agonist ivuxolimab in advanced cancers. This table comes from immunoSEQ multiplex PCR, and its TCRdb copy is limited to in-frame clones, with some not included. The sample yields 70,000 to 95,000 clones, about nine tenths seen once. This sample comprised CD4+ or CD8+ T cells sorted from blood, obtained in a trial of the OX40 agonist ivuxolimab. These receptors came from an adult with an advanced solid tumor such as melanoma, head and neck, liver or kidney cancer.

The gene calls are TRBV5-4 and TRBJ2-7; 9 positions match TRBD1. With 0 bases clipped from V and 7 bases from J, the junction kept 5 bases outside the gene matches. From germline, CDR1 is SGHNT and CDR2 YYREEE (reference sequence). The length of the CDR3 is 14 residues. The CDR3: CASSLGRQGGEQYF. The CDR3 DNA is TGTGCCAGCAGCTTGGGCCGACAGGGGGGAGAGCAGTACTTC.

V and J are TRBV19 and TRBJ2-2, with D tentatively TRBD2 (5 bases). Trimming cost V 7 bases and J 1 base, with 13 bases left between them. Germline V CDR1 and CDR2: LNHDA, SQIVND (reference sequence). This CDR3 has 15 amino acids. CDR3 nucleotide sequence: TGTGCCAGTAAAGAGAGGAGGCAGAACACCGGGGAGCTGTTTTTT. Its translation: CASKERRQNTGELFF.

The chain links TRBV9 to TRBJ2-1; TRBD2 is a possible D gene (7 bases). Germline V CDR1 and CDR2: SGDLS, YYNGEE. Trimming took off 3 bases at V and 5 bases at J, with 15 bases between the two ends. This CDR3 is 15 amino acids long. As DNA, the CDR3 is TGTGCCAGCAGCGCAACCCGGGGGGCCAACAATGAGCAGTTCTTC. Protein: CASSATRGANNEQFF.

This chain joins TRBV7-3 and TRBJ2-2, with TRBD2 identical over 14 bases. Germline assignment: CDR1 SGHTA and CDR2 FQGTGA. The V and J ends lost 6 bases and 6 bases, in that order; junction bases with no gene match: 6. The CDR3 extends over 16 amino acids. The CDR3, as DNA: TGTGCCAGCAGACCTGGGACTAGCGGGAGTGCCGGGGAGCTGTTTTTT. Protein product: CASRPGTSGSAGELFF.

The chain combines TRBV5-1 with TRBJ1-1; D is perhaps TRBD1 (6 bases). Germline V CDR1 and CDR2: SGHRS, YFSETQ. CDR3 length equals 14 residues. The V end was cut by 2 bases, the J end by 1 base, with 9 bases between. CDR3 coding DNA: TGCGCCAGCAGCTTATTACAGGGGAACACTGAAGCTTTCTTT. This codes for CASSLLQGNTEAFF.

The V gene is TRBV4-3, the J gene TRBJ1-3, with a tentative D call TRBD1 (5 bases). CDR1 is LGHNA, CDR2 YSLEER, per germline. The CDR3 sequence is 16 residues long. Trimming took off 3 bases at V and 3 bases at J, with 15 bases between the two ends. CDR3 bases: TGCGCCAGCAGCCAGCGGGACTCTTGGGGTGGAAACACCATATATTTT. Its translation is CASSQRDSWGGNTIYF.

The chain is built from TRBV5-6 and TRBJ2-3, with a tentative D call TRBD1 (5 bases). Trimming took off 2 bases at V and 2 bases at J, with 9 bases between the two ends. This CDR3 region has 14 residues. Per the germline V gene, CDR1 is SGHDT and CDR2 is YYEEEE. As DNA, the CDR3 is TGTGCCAGCAGCTTAGGCAGGGTCACAGATACGCAGTATTTT. It translates to CASSLGRVTDTQYF.

This chain uses TRBV15 with TRBJ1-5; maybe TRBD1 (5 bases). The CDR3 has 13 residues. Germline CDR1 is LNHNV and CDR2 is YYDKDF (reference sequence). V was pared by 4 bases and J by 7 bases, with 11 bases between. CDR3 sequence (DNA): TGTGCCACCAGCAATGTGAGGGACCAGCCCCAGCATTTT. Residues: CATSNVRDQPQHF.

This clone was seen once. The chain uses TRBV5-1 and TRBJ2-7; 11 nucleotides align to TRBD1. This CDR3 is built from 14 residues. The germline V gene encodes CDR1 SGHRS and CDR2 YFSETQ. V lost 3 bases and J lost 3; bases outside the gene matches: 2. The CDR3 DNA reads TGCGCCAGCAGCTGGGGGACAGGGGGCTACGAGCAGTACTTC. Its translation: CASSWGTGGYEQYF.

The sample holds one count of this clone. The CDR3 coding sequence is TGTGCCAGCAGTTACGGTCCAGACCGCTACGAGCAGTACTTC. It encodes CASSYGPDRYEQYF. This chain joins TRBV6-5 and TRBJ2-7; no clear D gene. The CDR3 length is 14 residues. Germline-derived CDR1 and CDR2 are MNHEY and SVGAGI. Trimming pared 2 bases from V and 3 bases from J, leaving 11 bases between.

CDR3 nucleotides: TGTGCCAGCAGTTCCGCCTACTACGAGCAGTACTTC. It codes for CASSSAYYEQYF. The rearrangement uses TRBV28 and TRBJ2-7; D is unresolved. V was shortened by 4 bases and J by 3 bases, with 7 bases between the two germline ends. Germline values: CDR1 MDHEN, CDR2 SYDVKM. The CDR3 is 12 amino acids.

This clone occurred a few times. V gene TRBV2 combines with J gene TRBJ1-1; maybe TRBD1 (5 bases). CDR1 SNHLY and CDR2 FYNNEI come from the germline V gene. The CDR3 spans 11 residues. V lost 7 bases and J 3 bases, leaving 6 bases between the germline ends. The CDR3 DNA sequence: TGTGCCAGCATGGGGGACACTGAAGCTTTCTTT. Residues: CASMGDTEAFF.

CDR3 DNA: TGTGCCAGCAGCCGGGGACTAGGTACAGTTGTGAGGAATGAGCAGTTCTTC. Translation gives CASSRGLGTVVRNEQFF. The chain combines TRBV14 with TRBJ2-1; 8 bases fit TRBD2. Germline V gene lookup returns CDR1 SGHDN and CDR2 FVKESK. The V gene end was trimmed by 4 bases and the J gene end by 7 bases; junction bases not matched to a gene: 15. The CDR3 runs to 17 residues.

J is TRBJ2-2 and V is TRBV5-1; 8 bases agree with TRBD1. CDR3 length: 16 amino acids. V trimming: 4 bases; J trimming: 1 base; junction bases outside the gene matches: 6. Germline-derived CDR1 and CDR2 are SGHRS and YFSETQ. Written as DNA, the CDR3 is TGCGCCAGCAGCCAGGGACAGGATCGGAACACCGGGGAGCTGTTTTTT. Translated, it gives CASSQGQDRNTGELFF.